A single TCR beta chain is shown here with its context. TCRdb independently ran MiXCR on the 5' RACE reads; one entry per CDR3 protein. The sample comprises about 390,000 distinct CDR3 sequences, around 21% of which are singletons, and around 12% rests with the top ten. The sample is drawn from a study of T-cell memory formation after mild COVID-19. Background on the study: Most TCR clusters belonged to a single donor.

The CDR3 spans 11 residues. V was pared by 6 bases and J by 5 bases, with 8 bases between. Germline V lookup: CDR1 MNHEY, CDR2 SMNVEV (reference sequence). This receptor was identified in an adult woman who had mild COVID-19 (a few samples of this study predate the infection). Cell type and time point are not known. The sequencing input was PBMCs or a T cell subset sorted from them (not recorded which). This sequence joins TRBV27 and TRBJ2-7; D remains ambiguous. CDR3 sequence: CASSPNDEQYF. In nucleotides, the CDR3 is TGTGCCAGCAGCCCTAACGACGAGCAGTACTTC.